This paragraph reports one T cell receptor beta chain. This CDR3 is built from 14 residues. Germline-derived CDR1 and CDR2 are SGHRS and YFSETQ. V was pared by 4 bases and J by 3 bases, with 3 bases of the junction left unmatched. This table comes from immunoSEQ multiplex PCR, and its TCRdb copy is limited to in-frame clones, with some not included. Here the sample spans around 75,000 clones, 70% to 90% being singletons. This entry belongs to a study of blood T cell repertoires in COVID-19. J is TRBJ2-1 and V is TRBV5-1; 8 bases map to TRBD1. This TCR was sampled from a human donor in a cohort sampled during active COVID-19. The sample comprised peripheral blood. CDR3 protein: CASSPGTGYNEQFF. In nucleotides, the CDR3 is TGCGCCAGCAGCCCCGGGACAGGCTACAATGAGCAGTTCTTC.